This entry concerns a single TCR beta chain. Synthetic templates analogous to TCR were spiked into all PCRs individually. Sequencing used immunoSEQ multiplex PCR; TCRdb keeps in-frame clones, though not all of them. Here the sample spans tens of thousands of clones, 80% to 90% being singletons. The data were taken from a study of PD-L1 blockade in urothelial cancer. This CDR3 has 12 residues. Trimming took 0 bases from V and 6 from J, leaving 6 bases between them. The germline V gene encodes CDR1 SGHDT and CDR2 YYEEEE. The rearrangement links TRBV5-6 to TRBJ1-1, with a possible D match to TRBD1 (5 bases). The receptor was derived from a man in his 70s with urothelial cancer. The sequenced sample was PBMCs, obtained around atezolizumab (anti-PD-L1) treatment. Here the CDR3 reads CASSLGQSEAFF. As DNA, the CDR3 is TGTGCCAGCAGCTTGGGACAGTCTGAAGCTTTCTTT.